Each of the 11 T cell receptor beta chains below was sequenced from the same sample in a study of cytomegalovirus exposure and HLA in healthy donors. The PCR employed 60 Vbeta primers together with 13 Jbeta primers. The data were produced by immunoSEQ multiplex PCR, yet TCRdb's version contains in-frame clones alone and is incomplete. This table holds some 120,000 clones, 80% found once. The specimen sequenced was PBMCs. All receptors come from a man aged 50-59 years in good health and CMV-seronegative.

This chain connects TRBV19 to TRBJ1-5; D possibly corresponds to TRBD1 (6 bases). The germline V and J ends were trimmed by 9 bases and 2 bases, with 11 bases remaining between them. The CDR3 covers 13 residues. Germline lookup yields CDR1 LNHDA and CDR2 SQIVND (reference sequence). CDR3 sequence (DNA): TGTGCCAGCAGGGGAGGGGGCAATCAGCCCCAGCATTTT. It is translated as CASRGGGNQPQHF.

The chain employs TRBV25-1 and TRBJ1-5, with D unresolved. Trimming stripped 6 bases from V and 6 bases from J, with 15 bases between. The germline V gene has CDR1 MGHDK and CDR2 SYGVNS. The length of the CDR3 is 14 residues. The CDR3 DNA reads as TGTGCCAGCAGCCCGGGAAAAGTCGGTCAGCCCCAGCATTTT. This encodes CASSPGKVGQPQHF.

The chain combines TRBV4-1 with TRBJ1-2; D might be TRBD1 (5 bases). V lost 1 base and J 1 base, leaving 19 bases between the germline ends. The CDR3 contains 18 residues. CDR1 MGHRA and CDR2 YSYEKL come from the germline V gene. The chain's CDR3 is CASSQVTGTPDHNYGYTF. In DNA, the CDR3 is TGCGCCAGCAGCCAAGTTACCGGGACTCCTGATCATAACTATGGCTACACCTTC.

The rearrangement uses TRBV27 and TRBJ1-4; TRBD1 is a possible D gene (5 bases). This CDR3 is 15 amino acids long. V gave up 5 bases and J gave up 3 bases, with 13 bases separating them. Per germline, CDR1 MNHEY and CDR2 SMNVEV (reference sequence). DNA for the CDR3: TGTGCCAGCAGTACCTCAGGGCCCTCTAATGAAAAACTGTTTTTT. This encodes CASSTSGPSNEKLFF.

J is TRBJ1-5 and V is TRBV28, with 7 bases that match TRBD1. J was trimmed by 2 bases and V by 6 bases; bases with no gene match: 7. CDR1 MDHEN and CDR2 SYDVKM come from the germline V gene. This CDR3 contains 15 residues. The CDR3 loop reads CASRPDRIGNQPQHF. CDR3 DNA: TGTGCCAGCAGACCGGACAGGATCGGCAATCAGCCCCAGCATTTT.

This sequence joins TRBV4-1 and TRBJ2-7, with D hard to call. The V and J ends lost 3 bases and 1 base respectively, with 13 bases between them. The germline CDR1 and CDR2 sequences are MGHRA and YSYEKL. This CDR3 is 15 amino acids long. CDR3 protein: CASSQTGGPSYEQYF. The DNA for the CDR3 is TGCGCCAGCAGCCAGACCGGTGGGCCGTCCTACGAGCAGTACTTC.

This rearrangement joins TRBV5-1 to TRBJ2-5; perhaps TRBD1 as D (6 bases). V was clipped by 0 bases and J by 3 bases, with 9 bases between them. CDR1 is SGHRS and CDR2 is YFSETQ in the germline V gene. The CDR3 has 14 amino acids. The CDR3 spells CASSLVGGEETQYF. The CDR3 DNA sequence: TGCGCCAGCAGCTTGGTTGGGGGCGAAGAGACCCAGTACTTC.

This chain links TRBV4-3 with TRBJ1-5; perhaps TRBD1 as D (6 bases). Between the trimmed V and J ends, which lost 4 bases and 4 bases, there was a span of 8 bases. CDR1 is LGHNA, CDR2 YSLEER, per germline. The CDR3 covers 13 residues. This chain's CDR3 is CASSPTGNQPQHF. In DNA form, the CDR3 reads TGCGCCAGCAGCCCGACAGGAAATCAGCCCCAGCATTTT.

The CDR3 DNA is TGTGCCACCAGCAGAGAAAAGGGGGGACAGGGAACAGATACGCAGTATTTT. Amino acid sequence: CATSREKGGQGTDTQYF. The V call is TRBV15, the J call TRBJ2-3; 9 positions match TRBD1. Germline CDR1 is LNHNV and CDR2 is YYDKDF (reference sequence). The CDR3 has 17 residues. V shed 0 bases, J shed 3 bases, and the junction held 7 bases outside the gene matches. The full variable domain, in which reference TRBV15 and TRBJ2-3 provide the parts outside the CDR3, is DAMVIQNPRYQVTQFGKPVTLSCSQTLNHNVMYWYQQKSSQAPKLLFHYYDKDFNNEADTPDNFQSRRPNTSFCFLDIRSPGLGDTAMYLCATSREKGGQGTDTQYFGPGTRLTVL.

The rearrangement uses TRBV2 and TRBJ2-7; D gene ambiguous. The V gene's germline CDR1 is SNHLY and CDR2 FYNNEI. This CDR3 is 14 amino acids long. Deletions cut 10 bases from V and 2 bases from J, with 18 bases between. CDR3 DNA: TGTGCCAACTCTGTGAGCTTGTATCCCTACGAGCAGTACTTC. This codes for CANSVSLYPYEQYF.

Only one count was recorded for this clone. The chain recombines TRBV28 with TRBJ2-7, with 7 bases identical to TRBD2. The CDR3 extends over 14 amino acids. V dropped 8 bases and J dropped 0; count of bases not matched to a gene: 7. Germline V gene lookup returns CDR1 MDHEN and CDR2 SYDVKM. CDR3 sequence reads: CASWGGGSSYEQYF. The CDR3 nucleotides are TGTGCCAGCTGGGGCGGGGGAAGCTCCTACGAGCAGTACTTC.